This T cell receptor (beta chain) appears in the sequencing data of a study of blood T cell repertoires in COVID-19. The CDR3 loop spans 17 amino acids. The J segment lost 4 bases and the V segment lost 3 bases, leaving 11 bases of the junction unmatched. Germline-derived CDR1 and CDR2 are KGHSH and LQKENI. Profiling relied on immunoSEQ multiplex PCR, and the TCRdb table lists in-frame clones only, not all of them. The table lists 250,000 to 300,000 clones, more than 65% of them singletons. Adults between roughly 18 and 95 years of age took part from 20 to 25 US areas. Which cohort a participant joined came from the clinical history participants gave.

The source of this sequence is a man in his fifties who had recovered from COVID-19. This chain links TRBV18 with TRBJ1-1; TRBD1 aligns across 10 bases. Source material: PBMCs or T cells enriched from blood (not recorded which). CDR3 amino acids: CASSPLRQGAPGTEAFF. CDR3 coding DNA: TGTGCCAGCTCACCCCTAAGACAGGGGGCGCCGGGCACTGAAGCTTTCTTT.